The clone carrying this T cell receptor (beta chain) was seen many times. Tagging with unique molecular identifiers was applied to individual cDNA molecules. TCRdb re-analysed the 5' RACE reads in MiXCR, keeping a single row per CDR3 protein. The sample yields roughly 40,000 distinct CDR3 sequences, around 4.1% seen once. The CDR3 extends over 16 amino acids. Per germline, CDR1 SGHRS and CDR2 YFSETQ. V gave up 1 base and J gave up 2 bases, with 13 bases separating them. The entry originates in a study of early T cells in non-severe SARS-CoV-2 infection. The sequence derives from an adult who was a healthcare worker with PCR-confirmed SARS-CoV-2 infection or an uninfected control (not recorded which). The V gene is TRBV5-1, the J gene TRBJ2-1; D is uncertain. The sample was whole blood. CDR3 sequence reads: CASSLQALGTYNEQFF. CDR3 nucleotides: TGCGCCAGCAGCTTGCAGGCCCTTGGGACCTACAATGAGCAGTTCTTC.